This is a list of T cell receptor beta chains from one sample in a study of identical twins. TCRdb passed the 5' RACE reads through MiXCR, listing each CDR3 protein once. The sample consists of about 690,000 distinct CDR3 sequences, around 6.1% of them appearing once. The sequencing input was naive T cells sorted from blood. Receptor source: a man in his late teens or twenties in good health. Each CDR3 is given with its conserved first and last residue. The D gene is left open where the match is weak. Rows give clone size only sometimes, using once, few, many, or a class for an expanded clone.

clone size: few; D gene: -; J gene: TRBJ2-3; V gene: TRBV7-3; CDR3 DNA: TGTGCCAGCAGCAGAAACCGGGCTAGCACAGATACGCAGTATTTT; CDR3 protein: CASSRNRASTDTQYF
clone size: few; D gene: -; J gene: TRBJ2-5; V gene: TRBV28; CDR3 DNA: TGTGCCAGCAGTCGACCGACAGGGCGGGGGACCCAGTACTTC; CDR3 protein: CASSRPTGRGTQYF
clone size: few; D gene: -; J gene: TRBJ2-7; V gene: TRBV9; CDR3 DNA: TGTGCCAGCAGCGCGGAATCGGGTTTACCCTACGAGCAGTACTTC; CDR3 protein: CASSAESGLPYEQYF
clone size: -; D gene: -; J gene: TRBJ2-1; V gene: TRBV6-2/TRBV6-3; CDR3 DNA: TGTGCCAGCAGTTACGGGTGGCAGGGACCCTACAATGAGCAGTTCTTC; CDR3 protein: CASSYGWQGPYNEQFF
clone size: few; D gene: -; J gene: TRBJ2-2; V gene: TRBV7-2; CDR3 DNA: TGTGCCAGCAGCTTAGGCCCCAAGGCAGACGGGGAGCTGTTTTTT; CDR3 protein: CASSLGPKADGELFF
clone size: many; D gene: TRBD2; J gene: TRBJ2-3; V gene: TRBV10-3; CDR3 DNA: TGTGCCATCACCGGACTAGCGGGGGAAAAGCAGTATTTT; CDR3 protein: CAITGLAGEKQYF
clone size: few; D gene: -; J gene: TRBJ1-1; V gene: TRBV5-1; CDR3 DNA: TGCGCCAGCAGCTCTGAACTCGACACTGGGCGCACTGAAGCTTTCTTT; CDR3 protein: CASSSELDTGRTEAFF
clone size: many; D gene: TRBD2; J gene: TRBJ2-2; V gene: TRBV20-1; CDR3 DNA: TGCAGTGCTAGAGAGACTAGCAGATCCACCGGGGAGCTGTTTTTT; CDR3 protein: CSARETSRSTGELFF
clone size: few; D gene: -; J gene: TRBJ2-7; V gene: TRBV18; CDR3 DNA: TGTGCCAGCTCACGAGCGACCCGCTACGAGCAGTACTTC; CDR3 protein: CASSRATRYEQYF
clone size: many; D gene: -; J gene: TRBJ2-5; V gene: TRBV12-3/TRBV12-4; CDR3 DNA: TGTGCCAGCAGCCCCCTTGTAGAGACCCAGTACTTC; CDR3 protein: CASSPLVETQYF
clone size: many; D gene: -; J gene: TRBJ2-1; V gene: TRBV12-3/TRBV12-4; CDR3 DNA: TGTGCCAGCAGTTTAAAAGGCCCACAGTTCTTC; CDR3 protein: CASSLKGPQFF